This TCR beta chain was sequenced in a study of CD4 T cell repertoires in COVID-19. Study summary: After approximately nine days of IL-2 expansion, CFSE-low cells were relabeled and restimulated with other coronavirus spikes.

Sequencing was done directly on freshly isolated, uncultured memory T cells. The V gene end was trimmed by 5 bases and the J gene end by 2 bases; junction bases not matched to a gene: 8. Germline loops: CDR1 SGHTA, CDR2 FQGNSA. This CDR3 contains 15 residues. Worth noting for this clone: Its target is unknown.

Findings and limits, study-wide: In SARS-CoV and/or HKU1 spike cultures, between about 6.5 and 28% of SARS-CoV-2 clonotypes reappeared. Two or all three memory subsets shared several highly expanded SARS-CoV-2-reactive clonotypes.

The repertoire was sequenced with immunoSEQ multiplex PCR; TCRdb's copy has only in-frame clones and lacks some. The data show 20,000 or so clones, with more than 85% seen just once and 0.66% held by the top ten. The input for sequencing was circulating follicular helper CD4+ T cells (cTfh) from blood, taken before the COVID-19 pandemic. This TCR was recovered from a human donor who had COVID-19. The chain has TRBV7-2 and TRBJ2-7; the match to TRBD1 covers 8 bases. The CDR3 bases are TGTGCCAGCAGCATAAGGGGACAGGCAGCCTACGAGCAGTACTTC. Protein sequence: CASSIRGQAAYEQYF. Drawing the rest from reference TRBV7-2 and TRBJ2-7, the complete variable domain is GAGVSQSPSNKVTEKGKDVELRCDPISGHTALYWYRQSLGQGLEFLIYFQGNSAPDKSGLPSDRFSAERTGGSVSTLTIQRTQQEDSAVYLCASSIRGQAAYEQYFGPGTRLTVT.